The 3 T cell receptor beta chains given below trace back to one sample, sequenced in a study of blood T cell repertoires in COVID-19. Sequencing used immunoSEQ multiplex PCR; TCRdb keeps in-frame clones, though not all of them. The sample has some 110,000 clones; around four fifths are singletons. The sequencing input was peripheral blood. The receptors were gathered from a man in his 70s with active or convalescent COVID-19.

This chain joins TRBV6-5 and TRBJ1-5, with 8 positions matching TRBD1. V shed 6 bases and J 6 bases; nucleotides not matched to a gene: 10. This CDR3 spans 15 amino acids. Germline values: CDR1 MNHEY, CDR2 SVGAGI. This CDR3 is CASSNSRGRGQPQHF. The CDR3 DNA follows: TGTGCCAGCAGCAACTCCAGGGGGCGCGGTCAGCCCCAGCATTTT.

CDR3 sequence reads: CASSHGTSGSYNEQFF. In DNA, the CDR3 is TGTGCCAGCAGCCATGGGACTAGCGGGAGTTACAATGAGCAGTTCTTC. V gene TRBV4-2 combines with J gene TRBJ2-1; TRBD2 aligns across 14 bases. The germline gives CDR1 LGHNA, CDR2 YNFKEQ. There are 16 residues in the CDR3. J gave up 4 bases and V 3 bases, and 2 bases lay outside the gene matches.

V is TRBV11-3 and J is TRBJ2-1; possibly TRBD2 for D (6 bases). With 1 base removed from V and 6 bases from J, the gap between germline ends came to 10 bases. The CDR3 has 14 amino acids. Germline CDR1 and CDR2: SGHNT and YENEEA. CDR3 DNA sequence: TGTGCCAGCAGCTTAGTCGGGAGCGGCAATGAGCAGTTCTTC. As protein: CASSLVGSGNEQFF.